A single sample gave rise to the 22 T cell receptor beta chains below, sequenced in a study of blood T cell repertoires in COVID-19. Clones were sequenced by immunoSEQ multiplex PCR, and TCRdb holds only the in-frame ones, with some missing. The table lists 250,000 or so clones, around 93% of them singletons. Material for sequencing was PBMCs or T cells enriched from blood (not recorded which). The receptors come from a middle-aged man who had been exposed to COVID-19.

CDR3 in amino acids: CASSFGQGDELGGGYTF. The CDR3 coding sequence is TGTGCCAGCAGTTTCGGGCAGGGGGACGAGTTAGGGGGTGGCTACACCTTC. The chain has TRBV28 and TRBJ1-2; 7 nucleotides agree with TRBD1. V gave up 3 bases and J gave up 7 bases; unmatched junction bases: 17. The CDR3 has 17 amino acids. CDR1 is MDHEN and CDR2 is SYDVKM in the germline V gene.

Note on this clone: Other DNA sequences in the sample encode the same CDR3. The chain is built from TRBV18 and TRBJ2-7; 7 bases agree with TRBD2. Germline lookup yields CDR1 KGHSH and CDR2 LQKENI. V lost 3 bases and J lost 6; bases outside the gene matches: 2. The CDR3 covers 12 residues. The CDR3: CASSPGGSEQYF. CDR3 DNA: TGTGCCAGCTCACCGGGGGGGAGCGAGCAGTACTTC.

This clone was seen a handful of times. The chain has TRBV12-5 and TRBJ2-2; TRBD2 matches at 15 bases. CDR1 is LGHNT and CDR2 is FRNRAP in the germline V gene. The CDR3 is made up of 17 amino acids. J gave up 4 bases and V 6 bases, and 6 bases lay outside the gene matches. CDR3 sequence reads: CASGGLAGGPGTGELFF. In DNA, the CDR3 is TGTGCTAGTGGCGGACTAGCGGGAGGGCCGGGCACCGGGGAGCTGTTTTTT.

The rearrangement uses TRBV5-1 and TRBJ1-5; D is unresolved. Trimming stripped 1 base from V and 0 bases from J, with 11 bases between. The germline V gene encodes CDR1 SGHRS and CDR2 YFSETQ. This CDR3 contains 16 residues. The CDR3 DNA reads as TGCGCCAGCAGCTTGACTCCAGAGGATAGCAATCAGCCCCAGCATTTT. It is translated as CASSLTPEDSNQPQHF.

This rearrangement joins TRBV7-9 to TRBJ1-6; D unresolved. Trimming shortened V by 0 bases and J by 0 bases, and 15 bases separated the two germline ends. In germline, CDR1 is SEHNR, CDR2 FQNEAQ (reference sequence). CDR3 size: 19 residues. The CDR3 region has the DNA TGTGCCAGCAGCTTAGCTCTGGGAGCACCGAGCTCCTATAATTCACCCCTCCACTTT. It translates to CASSLALGAPSSYNSPLHF.

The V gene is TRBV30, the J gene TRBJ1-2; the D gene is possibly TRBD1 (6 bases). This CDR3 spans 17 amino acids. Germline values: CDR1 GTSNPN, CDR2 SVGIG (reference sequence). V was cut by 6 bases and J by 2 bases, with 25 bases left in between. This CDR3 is CACLKFVKTGPNYGYTF. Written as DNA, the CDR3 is TGTGCCTGCCTAAAGTTCGTCAAAACAGGGCCCAACTATGGCTACACCTTC.

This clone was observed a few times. CDR3 sequence reads: CASSTGHYADTQYF. For the CDR3, the DNA is TGCGCCAGCAGCACGGGACATTACGCAGATACGCAGTATTTT. The chain combines TRBV5-1 with TRBJ2-3; TRBD1 is a possible D gene (6 bases). V was shortened by 4 bases and J by 4 bases, with 13 bases between the two germline ends. Looked up from germline, CDR1 is SGHRS and CDR2 is YFSETQ. The CDR3 runs 14 residues.

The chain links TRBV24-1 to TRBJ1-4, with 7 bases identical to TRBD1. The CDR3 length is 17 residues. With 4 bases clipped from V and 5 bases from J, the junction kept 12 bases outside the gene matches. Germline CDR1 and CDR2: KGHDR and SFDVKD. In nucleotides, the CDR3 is TGTGCCACCAGTGACTCGGGACAGAACTCCAGAAATGAAAAACTGTTTTTT. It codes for CATSDSGQNSRNEKLFF.

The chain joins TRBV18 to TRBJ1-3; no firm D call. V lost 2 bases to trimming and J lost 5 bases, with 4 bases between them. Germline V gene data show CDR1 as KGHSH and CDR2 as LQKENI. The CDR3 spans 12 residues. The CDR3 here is CASSPERNTIYF. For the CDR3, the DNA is TGTGCCAGCTCACCAGAGAGAAACACCATATATTTT.

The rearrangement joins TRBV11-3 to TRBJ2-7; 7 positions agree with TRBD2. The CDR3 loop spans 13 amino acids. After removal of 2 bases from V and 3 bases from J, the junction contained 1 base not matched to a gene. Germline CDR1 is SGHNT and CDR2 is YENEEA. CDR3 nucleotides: TGTGCCAGCAGCTTACAGCGGGACTACGAGCAGTACTTC. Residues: CASSLQRDYEQYF.

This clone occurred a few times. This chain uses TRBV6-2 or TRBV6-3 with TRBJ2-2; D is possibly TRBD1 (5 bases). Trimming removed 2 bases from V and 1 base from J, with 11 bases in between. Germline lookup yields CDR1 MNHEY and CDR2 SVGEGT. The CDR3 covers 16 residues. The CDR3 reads CASSYGYRKNTGELFF. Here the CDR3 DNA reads TGTGCCAGCAGTTACGGGTACAGGAAGAACACCGGGGAGCTGTTTTTT.

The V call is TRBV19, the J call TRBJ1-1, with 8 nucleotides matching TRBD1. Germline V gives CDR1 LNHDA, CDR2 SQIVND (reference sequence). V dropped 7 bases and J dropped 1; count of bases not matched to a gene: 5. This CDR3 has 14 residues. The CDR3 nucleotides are TGTGCCAGTAAAGGAGGACAGGGGAACACTGAAGCTTTCTTT. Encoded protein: CASKGGQGNTEAFF.

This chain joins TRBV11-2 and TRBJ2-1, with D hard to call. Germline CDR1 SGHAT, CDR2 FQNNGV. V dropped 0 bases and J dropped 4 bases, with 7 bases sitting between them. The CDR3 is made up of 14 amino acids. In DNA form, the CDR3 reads TGTGCCAGCAGCTTAGAATGGAGATACAATGAGCAGTTCTTC. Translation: CASSLEWRYNEQFF.

The CDR3 loop is CASSLQTDTQYF. As DNA, the CDR3 is TGTGCCAGCAGCCTACAAACAGATACGCAGTATTTT. The chain links TRBV7-8 to TRBJ2-3, with no clear D. Trimming pared 5 bases from V and 3 bases from J, leaving 6 bases between. This CDR3 region has 12 residues. The germline V gene has CDR1 SGHVS and CDR2 FQNEAQ.

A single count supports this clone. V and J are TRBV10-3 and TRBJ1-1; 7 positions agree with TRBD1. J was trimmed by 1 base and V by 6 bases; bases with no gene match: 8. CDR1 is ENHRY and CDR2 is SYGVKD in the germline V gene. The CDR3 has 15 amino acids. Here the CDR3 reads CAISLGQGGNTEAFF. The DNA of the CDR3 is TGTGCCATCAGCCTCGGGCAGGGGGGGAACACTGAAGCTTTCTTT.

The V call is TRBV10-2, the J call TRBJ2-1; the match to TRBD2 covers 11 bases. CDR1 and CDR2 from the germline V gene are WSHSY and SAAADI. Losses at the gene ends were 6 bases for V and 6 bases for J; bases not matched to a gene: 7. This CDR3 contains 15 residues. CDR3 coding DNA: TGCGCCAGCAGGGCACTAGCGGGAGTAGGCAATGAGCAGTTCTTC. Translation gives CASRALAGVGNEQFF.

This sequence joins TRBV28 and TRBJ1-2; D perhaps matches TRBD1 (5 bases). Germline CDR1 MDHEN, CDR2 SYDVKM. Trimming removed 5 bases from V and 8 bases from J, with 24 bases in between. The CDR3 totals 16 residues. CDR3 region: CASSVGTFGSGSGYTF. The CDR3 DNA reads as TGTGCCAGCAGTGTGGGGACTTTCGGGTCTGGGTCGGGCTACACCTTC.

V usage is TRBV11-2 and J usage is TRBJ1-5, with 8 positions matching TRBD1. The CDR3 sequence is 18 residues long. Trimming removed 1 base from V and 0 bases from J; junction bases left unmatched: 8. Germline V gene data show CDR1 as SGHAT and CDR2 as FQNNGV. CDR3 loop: CASSLGGSTGDSNQPQHF. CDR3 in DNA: TGTGCCAGCAGCTTAGGGGGCTCGACAGGGGATAGCAATCAGCCCCAGCATTTT.

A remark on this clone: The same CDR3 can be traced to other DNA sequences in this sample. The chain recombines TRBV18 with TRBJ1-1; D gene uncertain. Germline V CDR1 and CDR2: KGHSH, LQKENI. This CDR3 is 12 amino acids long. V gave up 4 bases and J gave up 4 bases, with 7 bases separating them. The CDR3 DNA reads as TGTGCCAGCTCACTGCGGGGCACTGAAGCTTTCTTT. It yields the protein CASSLRGTEAFF.

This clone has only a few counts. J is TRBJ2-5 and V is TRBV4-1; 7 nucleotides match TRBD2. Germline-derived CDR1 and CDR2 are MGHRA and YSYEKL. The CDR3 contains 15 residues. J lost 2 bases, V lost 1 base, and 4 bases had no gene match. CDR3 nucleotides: TGCGCCAGCAGCCAAGGCGGGGGAGTACAAGAGACCCAGTACTTC. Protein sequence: CASSQGGGVQETQYF.

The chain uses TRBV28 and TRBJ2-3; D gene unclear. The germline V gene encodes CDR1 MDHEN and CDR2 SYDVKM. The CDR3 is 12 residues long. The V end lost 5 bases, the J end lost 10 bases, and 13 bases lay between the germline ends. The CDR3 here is CASSPLAGSQYF. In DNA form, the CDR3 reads TGTGCCAGCAGTCCATTGGCCGGGTCGCAGTATTTT.

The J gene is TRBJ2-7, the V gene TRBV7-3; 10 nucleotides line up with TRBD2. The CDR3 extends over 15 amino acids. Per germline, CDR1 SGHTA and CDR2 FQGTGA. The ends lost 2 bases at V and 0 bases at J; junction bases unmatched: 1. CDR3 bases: TGTGCCAGCAGCTTAGCTAGCGGGAGCTCCTACGAGCAGTACTTC. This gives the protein CASSLASGSSYEQYF.